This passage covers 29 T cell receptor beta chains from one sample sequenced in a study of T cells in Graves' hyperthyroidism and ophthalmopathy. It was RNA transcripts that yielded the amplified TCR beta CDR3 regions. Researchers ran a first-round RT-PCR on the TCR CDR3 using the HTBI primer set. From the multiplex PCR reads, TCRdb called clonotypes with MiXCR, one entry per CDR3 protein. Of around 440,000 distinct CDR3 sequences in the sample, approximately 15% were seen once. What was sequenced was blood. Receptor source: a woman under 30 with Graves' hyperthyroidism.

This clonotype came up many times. The CDR3 sequence: CASSGTGGLSRELFF. CDR3 nucleotide sequence: TGTGCCAGCAGCGGGACAGGGGGCTTGAGCCGGGAGCTGTTTTTT. The chain couples TRBV12-3 or TRBV12-4 to TRBJ2-2; 12 bases align to TRBD1. The length of the CDR3 is 15 residues. J gave up 9 bases and V 6 bases, and 8 bases lay outside the gene matches.

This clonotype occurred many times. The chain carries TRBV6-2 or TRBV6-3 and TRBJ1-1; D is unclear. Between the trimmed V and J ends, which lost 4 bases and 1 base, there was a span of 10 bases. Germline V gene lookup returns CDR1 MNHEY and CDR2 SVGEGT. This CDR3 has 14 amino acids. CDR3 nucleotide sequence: TGTGCCAGCAGTTCACACATCCCGAACACTGAAGCTTTCTTT. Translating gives CASSSHIPNTEAFF.

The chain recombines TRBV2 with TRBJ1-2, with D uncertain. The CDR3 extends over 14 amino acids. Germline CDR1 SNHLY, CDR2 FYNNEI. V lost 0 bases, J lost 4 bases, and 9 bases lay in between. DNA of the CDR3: TGTGCCAGCAGTGAAGCGCGACACATCTATGGCTACACCTTC. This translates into CASSEARHIYGYTF.

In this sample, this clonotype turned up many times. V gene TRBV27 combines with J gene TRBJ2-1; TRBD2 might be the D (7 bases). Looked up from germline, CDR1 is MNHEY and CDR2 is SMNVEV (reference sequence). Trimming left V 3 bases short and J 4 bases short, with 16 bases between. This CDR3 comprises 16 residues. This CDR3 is CASSFRGAITYNEQFF. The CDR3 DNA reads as TGTGCCAGCAGTTTTCGGGGGGCGATCACGTACAATGAGCAGTTCTTC.

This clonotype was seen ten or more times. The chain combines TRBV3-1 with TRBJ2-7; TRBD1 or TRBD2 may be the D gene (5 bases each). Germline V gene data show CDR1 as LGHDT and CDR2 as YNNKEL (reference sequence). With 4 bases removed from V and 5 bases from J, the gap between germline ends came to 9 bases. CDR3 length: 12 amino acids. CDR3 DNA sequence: TGTGCCAGCAGCCTTTTGGGGGACGAGCAGTACTTC. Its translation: CASSLLGDEQYF.

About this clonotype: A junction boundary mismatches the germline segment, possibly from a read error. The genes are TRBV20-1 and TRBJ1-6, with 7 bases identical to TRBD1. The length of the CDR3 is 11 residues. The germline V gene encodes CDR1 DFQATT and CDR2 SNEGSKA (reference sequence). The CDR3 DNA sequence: TGCAGTGCTAGAGATTTGGGACAGATCTACTTT. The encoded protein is CSARDLGQIYF.

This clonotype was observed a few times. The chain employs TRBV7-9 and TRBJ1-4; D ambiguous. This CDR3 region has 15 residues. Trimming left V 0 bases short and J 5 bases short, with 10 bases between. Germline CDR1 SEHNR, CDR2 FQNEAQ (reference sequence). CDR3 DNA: TGTGCCAGCAGCTTAGCGTGGCAGCAAAATGAAAAACTGTTTTTT. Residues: CASSLAWQQNEKLFF.

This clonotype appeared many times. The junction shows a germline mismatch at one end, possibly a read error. The CDR3 region has the DNA TGTGCCAGCAGCACTAGCGGGAGCTCCTACAGTGAGCAGTTCTTC. It codes for CASSTSGSSYSEQFF. The gene calls are TRBV11-2 and TRBJ2-1; 11 bases agree with TRBD2. CDR3 size: 15 residues. Germline CDR1 SGHAT, CDR2 FQNNGV.

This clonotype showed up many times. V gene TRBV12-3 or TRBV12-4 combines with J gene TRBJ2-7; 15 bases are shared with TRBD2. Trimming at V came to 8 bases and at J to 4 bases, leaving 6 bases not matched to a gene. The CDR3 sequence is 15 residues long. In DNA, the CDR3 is TGTGCCAGCGGATGGACTAGCGGGGGGGTATACGAGCAGTACTTC. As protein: CASGWTSGGVYEQYF.

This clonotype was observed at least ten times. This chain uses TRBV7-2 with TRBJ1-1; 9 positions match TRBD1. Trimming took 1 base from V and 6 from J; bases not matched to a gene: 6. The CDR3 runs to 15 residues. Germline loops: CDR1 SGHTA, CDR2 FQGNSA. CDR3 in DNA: TGTGCCAGCAGCTTAGGGGACAGGGAACTGGCTGAAGCTTTCTTT. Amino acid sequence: CASSLGDRELAEAFF.

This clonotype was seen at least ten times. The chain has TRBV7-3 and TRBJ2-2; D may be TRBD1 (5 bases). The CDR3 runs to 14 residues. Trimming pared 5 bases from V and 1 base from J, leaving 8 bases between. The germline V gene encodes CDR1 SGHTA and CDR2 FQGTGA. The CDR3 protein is CASSGTGNTGELFF. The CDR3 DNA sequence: TGTGCCAGCAGCGGAACAGGGAACACCGGGGAGCTGTTTTTT.

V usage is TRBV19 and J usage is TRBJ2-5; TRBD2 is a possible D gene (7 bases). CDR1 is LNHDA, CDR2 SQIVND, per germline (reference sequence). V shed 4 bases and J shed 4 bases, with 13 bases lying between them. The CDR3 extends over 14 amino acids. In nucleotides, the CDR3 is TGTGCCAGTAGTACTGCGGGGGCGCGAGAGACCCAGTACTTC. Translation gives CASSTAGARETQYF.

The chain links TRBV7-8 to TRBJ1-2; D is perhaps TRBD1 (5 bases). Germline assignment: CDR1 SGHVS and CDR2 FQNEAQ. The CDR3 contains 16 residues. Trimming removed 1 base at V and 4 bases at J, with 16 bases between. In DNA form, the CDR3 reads TGTGCCAGCAGCTTAGACCGGGCCCCGAGGGGCTATGGCTACACCTTC. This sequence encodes CASSLDRAPRGYGYTF.

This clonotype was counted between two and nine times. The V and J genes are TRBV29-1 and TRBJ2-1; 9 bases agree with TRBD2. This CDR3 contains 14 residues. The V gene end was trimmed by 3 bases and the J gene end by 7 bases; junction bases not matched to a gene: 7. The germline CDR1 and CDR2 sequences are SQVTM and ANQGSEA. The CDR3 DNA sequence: TGCAGCGTTGATCCCAGCGGGAGGAGTAATGAGCAGTTCTTC. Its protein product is CSVDPSGRSNEQFF.

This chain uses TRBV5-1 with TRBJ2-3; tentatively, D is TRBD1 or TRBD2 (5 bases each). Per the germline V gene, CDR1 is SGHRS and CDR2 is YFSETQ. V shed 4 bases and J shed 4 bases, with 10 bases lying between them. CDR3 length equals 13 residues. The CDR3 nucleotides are TGCGCCAGCAGCAGGGACCCCTCAGATACGCAGTATTTT. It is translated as CASSRDPSDTQYF.

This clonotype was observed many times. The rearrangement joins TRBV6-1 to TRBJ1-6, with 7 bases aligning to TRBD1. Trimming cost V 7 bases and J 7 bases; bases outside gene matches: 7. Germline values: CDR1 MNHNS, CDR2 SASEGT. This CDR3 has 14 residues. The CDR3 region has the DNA TGTGCCAGCACCACAGACAGGGCCAATTCACCCCTCCACTTT. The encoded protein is CASTTDRANSPLHF.

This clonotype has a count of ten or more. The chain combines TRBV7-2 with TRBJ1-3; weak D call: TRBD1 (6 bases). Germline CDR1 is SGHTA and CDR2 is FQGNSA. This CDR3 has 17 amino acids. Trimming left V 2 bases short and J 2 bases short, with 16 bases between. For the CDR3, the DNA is TGTGCCAGCAGCTTACAGGGGTTGGTAGTTGCTGGAAACACCATATATTTT. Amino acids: CASSLQGLVVAGNTIYF.

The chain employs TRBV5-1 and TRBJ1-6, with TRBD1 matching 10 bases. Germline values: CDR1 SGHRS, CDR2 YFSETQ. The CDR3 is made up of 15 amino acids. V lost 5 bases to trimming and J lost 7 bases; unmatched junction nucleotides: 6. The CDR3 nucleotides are TGCGCCAGCAGGCCAACGGGACAGGGGAATTCACCCCTCCACTTT. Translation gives CASRPTGQGNSPLHF. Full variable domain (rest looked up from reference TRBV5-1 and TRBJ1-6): KAGVTQTPRYLIKTRGQQVTLSCSPISGHRSVSWYQQTPGQGLQFLFEYFSETQRNKGNFPGRFSGRQFSNSRSEMNVSTLELGDSALYLCASRPTGQGNSPLHFGNGTRLTVT.

The CDR3 reads CASSVQTSYEQYF. For the CDR3, the DNA is TGTGCCAGCAGCGTCCAGACTAGCTACGAGCAGTACTTC. The chain carries TRBV7-6 and TRBJ2-7; D is possibly TRBD2 (6 bases). This CDR3 has 13 residues. Germline V gene lookup returns CDR1 SGHVS and CDR2 FNYEAQ. V dropped 5 bases and J dropped 3 bases, with 11 bases sitting between them.

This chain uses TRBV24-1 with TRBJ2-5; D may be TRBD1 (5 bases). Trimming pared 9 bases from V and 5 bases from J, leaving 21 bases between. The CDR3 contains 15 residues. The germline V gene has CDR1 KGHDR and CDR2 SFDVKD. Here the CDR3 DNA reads TGTGCCACCGCGACGTCAGGGATGCGATGGGAGACCCAGTACTTC. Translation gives CATATSGMRWETQYF.

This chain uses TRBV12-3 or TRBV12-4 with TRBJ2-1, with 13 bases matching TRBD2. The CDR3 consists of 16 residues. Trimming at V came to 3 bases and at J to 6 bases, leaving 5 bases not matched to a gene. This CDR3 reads CASSFPGTSGVNEQFF. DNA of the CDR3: TGTGCCAGCAGTTTCCCCGGGACTAGCGGGGTCAATGAGCAGTTCTTC.

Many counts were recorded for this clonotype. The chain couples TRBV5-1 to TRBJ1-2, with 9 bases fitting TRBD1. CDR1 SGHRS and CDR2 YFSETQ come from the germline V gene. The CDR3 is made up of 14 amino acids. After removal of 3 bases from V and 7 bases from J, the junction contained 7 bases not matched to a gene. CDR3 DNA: TGCGCCAGCAGCTGGGGGACAGGGAGTAGTGGCTACACCTTC. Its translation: CASSWGTGSSGYTF.

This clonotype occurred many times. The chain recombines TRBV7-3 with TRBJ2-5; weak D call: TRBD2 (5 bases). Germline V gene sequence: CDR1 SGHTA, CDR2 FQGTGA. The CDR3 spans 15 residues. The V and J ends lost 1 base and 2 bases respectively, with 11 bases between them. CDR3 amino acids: CASSLMAGLQETQYF. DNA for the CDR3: TGTGCCAGCAGCTTAATGGCAGGACTGCAAGAGACCCAGTACTTC.

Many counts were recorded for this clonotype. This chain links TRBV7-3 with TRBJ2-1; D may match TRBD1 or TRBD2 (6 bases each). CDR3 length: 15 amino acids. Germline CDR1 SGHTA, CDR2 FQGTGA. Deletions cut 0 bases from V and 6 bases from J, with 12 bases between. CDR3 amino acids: CASSLTGGGSNEQFF. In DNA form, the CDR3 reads TGTGCCAGCAGCTTAACCGGGGGCGGGTCCAATGAGCAGTTCTTC.

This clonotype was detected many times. The CDR3 sequence: CASSELGSTNEKLFF. As DNA, the CDR3 is TGTGCCAGCAGTGAACTGGGATCAACTAATGAAAAACTGTTTTTT. The chain carries TRBV2 and TRBJ1-4; D gene ambiguous. The germline gives CDR1 SNHLY, CDR2 FYNNEI. CDR3 size: 15 residues. V gave up 2 bases and J gave up 0 bases, with 7 bases separating them. The variable domain in full, completed from reference TRBV2 and TRBJ1-4, reads EPEVTQTPSHQVTQMGQEVILRCVPISNHLYFYWYRQILGQKVEFLVSFYNNEISEKSEIFDDQFSVERPDGSNFTLKIRSTKLEDSAMYFCASSELGSTNEKLFFGSGTQLSVL.

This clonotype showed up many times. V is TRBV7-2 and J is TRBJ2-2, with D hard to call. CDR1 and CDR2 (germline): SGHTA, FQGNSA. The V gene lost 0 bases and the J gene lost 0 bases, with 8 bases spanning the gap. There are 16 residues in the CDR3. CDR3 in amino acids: CASSLAVGTNTGELFF. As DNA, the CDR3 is TGTGCCAGCAGCTTAGCGGTGGGAACGAACACCGGGGAGCTGTTTTTT.

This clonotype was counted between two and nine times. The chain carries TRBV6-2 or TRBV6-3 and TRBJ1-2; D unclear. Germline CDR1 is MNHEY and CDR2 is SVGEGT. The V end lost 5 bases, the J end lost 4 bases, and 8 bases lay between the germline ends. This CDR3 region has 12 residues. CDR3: CASSREIYGYTF. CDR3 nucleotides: TGTGCCAGCAGTCGTGAGATCTATGGCTACACCTTC.

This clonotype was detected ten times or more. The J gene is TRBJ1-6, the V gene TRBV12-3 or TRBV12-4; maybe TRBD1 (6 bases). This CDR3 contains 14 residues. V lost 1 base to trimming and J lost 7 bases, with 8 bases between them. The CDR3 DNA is TGTGCCAGCAGTTTAGGGGGGCCGAATTCACCCCTCCACTTT. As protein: CASSLGGPNSPLHF.

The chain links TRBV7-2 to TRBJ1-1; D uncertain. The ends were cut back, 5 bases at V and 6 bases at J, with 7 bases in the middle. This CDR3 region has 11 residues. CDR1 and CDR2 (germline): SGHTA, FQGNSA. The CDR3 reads CASSRFSEAFF. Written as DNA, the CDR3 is TGTGCCAGCAGCCGGTTCTCTGAAGCTTTCTTT.